This T cell receptor (beta chain) originates from a study of naive and memory T cell subsets. Study-wide results and limits: Possibly reflecting memory cells re-expressing CD45RA, a few larger clonotypes occurred in naive repertoires, especially CD8.

With regard to this clonotype: Its target is not known.

The CDR3 contains 13 residues. Trimming shortened V by 4 bases and J by 4 bases, and 10 bases separated the two germline ends. The V gene's germline CDR1 is LNHDA and CDR2 SQIVND (reference sequence). The beta constant-region primer was an equimolar mix of two oligonucleotides covering TRBC1 and TRBC2. Ligated cDNA was amplified by four rounds of PCR with nested alpha and beta constant-region primers and SP2. A 12-nucleotide UMI and the SP2 primer were added to the cDNA 3' end by oligonucleotide ligation. MiXCR was run by TCRdb on the UMI-ligation and nested PCR reads, yielding one entry per CDR3 protein. The table includes 140,000 to 150,000 distinct CDR3 sequences, 22% detected once.

Sequencing was done on a sample of naive CD4+ T cells from blood. The TCR comes from a human donor in good health. The gene calls are TRBV19 and TRBJ1-1; TRBD1 might be the D (6 bases). CDR3 DNA sequence: TGTGCCAGTAGTACAGGGGTCGCCACTGAAGCTTTCTTT. It translates to CASSTGVATEAFF.